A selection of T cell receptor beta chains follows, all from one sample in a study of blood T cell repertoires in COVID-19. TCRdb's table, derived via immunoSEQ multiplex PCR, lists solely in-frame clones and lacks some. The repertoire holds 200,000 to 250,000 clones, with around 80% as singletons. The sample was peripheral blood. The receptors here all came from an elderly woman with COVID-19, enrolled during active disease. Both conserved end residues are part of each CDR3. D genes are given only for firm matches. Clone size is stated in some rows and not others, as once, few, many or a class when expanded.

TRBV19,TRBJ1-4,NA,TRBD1,CASSTDRGREKLFF,TGTGCCAGTAGTACCGACAGGGGGCGTGAAAAACTGTTTTTT
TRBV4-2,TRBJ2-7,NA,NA,CASSQSGGTYEQYF,TGTGCCAGCAGCCAGTCTGGGGGCACCTACGAGCAGTACTTC
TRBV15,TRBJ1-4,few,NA,CATSPRATNEKLFF,TGTGCCACCAGCCCCCGAGCAACTAATGAAAAACTGTTTTTT
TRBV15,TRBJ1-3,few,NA,CATSRDRQAGGNTIYF,TGTGCCACCAGCAGAGATCGACAGGCCGGTGGAAACACCATATATTTT
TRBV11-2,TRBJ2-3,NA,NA,CASSLLQGVLDTQYF,TGTGCCAGCAGCTTATTACAGGGAGTTCTAGATACGCAGTATTTT
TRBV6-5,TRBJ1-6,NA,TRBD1,CASRSTGEPLHF,TGTGCCAGCAGGTCAACAGGGGAGCCCCTCCACTTT
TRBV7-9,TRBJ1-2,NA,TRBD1,CASSPDRESYGYTF,TGTGCCAGCAGCCCGGACAGGGAAAGCTATGGCTACACCTTC
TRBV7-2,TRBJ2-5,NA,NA,CASSIRGAMGETQYF,TGTGCCAGCAGCATTAGAGGTGCGATGGGAGAGACCCAGTACTTC
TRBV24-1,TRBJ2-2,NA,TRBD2,CATSGTSGRTGELFF,TGTGCCACCAGTGGGACTAGCGGGAGGACCGGGGAGCTGTTTTTT
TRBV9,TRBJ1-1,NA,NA,CASSGTGFWTEAFF,TGTGCCAGCAGTGGTACAGGGTTTTGGACTGAAGCTTTCTTT
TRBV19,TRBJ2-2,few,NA,CASSPRRAGAVNTGELFF,TGTGCCAGTAGCCCTCGGAGGGCGGGGGCCGTTAACACCGGGGAGCTGTTTTTT
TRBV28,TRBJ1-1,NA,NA,CASSFYTEAFF,TGTGCCAGCAGTTTCTACACTGAAGCTTTCTTT
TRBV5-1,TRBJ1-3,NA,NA,CASSSTGSGNTIYF,TGCGCCAGCAGCTCGACAGGCTCTGGAAACACCATATATTTT
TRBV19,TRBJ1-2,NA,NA,CASRGGQQRDGYTF,TGTGCCAGTAGGGGTGGACAGCAAAGGGATGGCTACACCTTC
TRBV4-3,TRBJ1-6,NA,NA,CASSQDSQVRTSLYNSPLHF,TGCGCCAGCAGCCAAGATTCGCAGGTCCGGACATCACTTTATAATTCACCCCTCCACTTT
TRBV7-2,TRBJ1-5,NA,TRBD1,CASSLLGGQNQPQHF,TGTGCCAGCAGCTTACTAGGGGGCCAGAATCAGCCCCAGCATTTT
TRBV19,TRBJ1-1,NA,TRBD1,CASNKGANTEAFF,TGTGCCAGTAATAAGGGGGCGAACACTGAAGCTTTCTTT
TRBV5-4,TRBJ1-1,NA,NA,CASSMVRGFSEAFF,TGTGCCAGCAGTATGGTCCGAGGGTTTAGCGAAGCTTTCTTT
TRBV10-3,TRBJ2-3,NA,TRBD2,CAISERGGRTDTQYF,TGTGCCATCAGTGAGCGGGGGGGCCGCACAGATACGCAGTATTTT
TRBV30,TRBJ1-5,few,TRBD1,CAWSRDRGSYSNQPQHF,TGTGCCTGGAGTCGGGACAGGGGCTCGTACAGCAATCAGCCCCAGCATTTT
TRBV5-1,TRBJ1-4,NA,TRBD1,CASSSQTGVANEKLFF,TGCGCCAGCAGCTCCCAAACAGGGGTAGCTAATGAAAAACTGTTTTTT
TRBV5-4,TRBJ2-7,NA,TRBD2,CASSTRLAGLTYEQYF,TGTGCCAGCAGCACCAGACTAGCGGGGCTAACCTACGAGCAGTACTTC
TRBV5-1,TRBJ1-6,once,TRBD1,CASSFGGTAYNSPLHF,TGCGCCAGCAGCTTTGGAGGGACAGCTTATAATTCACCCCTCCACTTT
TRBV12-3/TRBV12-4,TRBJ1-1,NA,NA,CASSLPYAEAFF,TGTGCCAGCAGCTTGCCCTACGCTGAAGCTTTCTTT
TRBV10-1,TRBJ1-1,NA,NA,CASTKPLETEAFF,TGCGCCAGCACTAAACCCCTCGAGACTGAAGCTTTCTTT
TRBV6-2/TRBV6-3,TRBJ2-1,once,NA,CASSYPGRGALGQFF,TGTGCCAGCAGTTACCCTGGGCGGGGAGCCCTTGGACAGTTCTTC
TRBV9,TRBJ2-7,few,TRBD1,CASSARTGEYEQYF,TGTGCCAGCAGCGCCCGAACAGGGGAGTACGAGCAGTACTTC
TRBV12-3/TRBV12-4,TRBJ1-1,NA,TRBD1,CASRQGPNTEAFF,TGTGCCAGCAGACAGGGGCCGAACACTGAAGCTTTCTTT
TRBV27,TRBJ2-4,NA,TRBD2,CASSFASGGWTKNIQYF,TGTGCCAGCAGTTTCGCTAGCGGGGGGTGGACCAAAAACATTCAGTACTTC
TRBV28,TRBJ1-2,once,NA,CASSPVSNGYTF,TGTGCCAGCAGCCCCGTATCTAATGGCTACACCTTC
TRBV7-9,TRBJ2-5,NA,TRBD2,CATALTSGGQETQYF,TGTGCCACCGCCCTGACTAGCGGGGGGCAAGAGACCCAGTACTTC
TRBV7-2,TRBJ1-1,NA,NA,CASSLEAGVNTEAFF,TGTGCCAGCAGCTTAGAGGCAGGGGTGAACACTGAAGCTTTCTTT
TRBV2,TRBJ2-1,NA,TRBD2,CASSGTSASGEQFF,TGTGCCAGCAGTGGGACTAGCGCAAGCGGTGAGCAGTTCTTC
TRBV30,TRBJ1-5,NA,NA,CAWSPLASNQPQHF,TGTGCCTGGAGTCCCTTGGCAAGCAATCAGCCCCAGCATTTT
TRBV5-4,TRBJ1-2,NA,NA,CASSLSGWNQDGYTF,TGTGCCAGCAGCCTCTCGGGGTGGAACCAAGATGGCTACACCTTC
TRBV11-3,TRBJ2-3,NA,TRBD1,CASSAGTGETDTQYF,TGTGCCAGCAGCGCCGGGACAGGGGAGACAGATACGCAGTATTTT
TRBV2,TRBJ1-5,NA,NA,CASSDKGVFVQPQHF,TGTGCCAGCAGTGACAAGGGGGTCTTCGTTCAGCCCCAGCATTTT
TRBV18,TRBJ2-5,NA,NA,CASSPGGQETQYF,TGTGCCAGCTCACCAGGAGGGCAAGAGACCCAGTACTTC
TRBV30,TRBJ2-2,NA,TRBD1,CAWSGQGATGELFF,TGTGCCTGGAGTGGACAGGGGGCCACCGGGGAGCTGTTTTTT
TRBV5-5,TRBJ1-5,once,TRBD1,CASSQQGGDQPQHF,TGTGCCAGCAGCCAACAGGGGGGAGATCAGCCCCAGCATTTT
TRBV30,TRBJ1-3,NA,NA,CAWGYSLGNTIYF,TGTGCCTGGGGTTACTCTCTGGGAAACACCATATATTTT
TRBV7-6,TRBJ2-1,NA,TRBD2,CASSLVSGGGEQFF,TGTGCCAGCAGCTTAGTTTCGGGCGGGGGTGAGCAGTTCTTC
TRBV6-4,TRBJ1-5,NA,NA,CASSDPWTPRKDQPQHF,TGTGCCAGCAGTGACCCATGGACTCCTCGGAAGGATCAGCCCCAGCATTTT
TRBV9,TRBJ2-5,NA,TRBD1,CASSVATGQGQETQYF,TGTGCCAGCAGCGTAGCTACAGGACAGGGACAAGAGACCCAGTACTTC
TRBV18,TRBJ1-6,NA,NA,CASSPLRQAGSPLHF,TGTGCCAGCTCACCACTGCGACAGGCGGGTTCACCCCTCCACTTT